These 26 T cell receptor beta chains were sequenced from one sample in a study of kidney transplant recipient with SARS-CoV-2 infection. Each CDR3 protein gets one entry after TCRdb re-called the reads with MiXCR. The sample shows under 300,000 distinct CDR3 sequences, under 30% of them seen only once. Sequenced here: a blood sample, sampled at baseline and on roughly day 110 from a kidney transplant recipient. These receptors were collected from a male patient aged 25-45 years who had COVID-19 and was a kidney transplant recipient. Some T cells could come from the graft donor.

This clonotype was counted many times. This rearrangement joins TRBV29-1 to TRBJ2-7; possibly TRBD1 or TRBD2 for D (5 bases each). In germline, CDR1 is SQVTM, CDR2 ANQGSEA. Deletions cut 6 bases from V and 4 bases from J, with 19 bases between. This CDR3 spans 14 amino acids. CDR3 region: CSVLGDGDHYEQYF. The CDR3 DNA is TGCAGCGTCTTAGGGGACGGAGATCATTACGAGCAGTACTTC.

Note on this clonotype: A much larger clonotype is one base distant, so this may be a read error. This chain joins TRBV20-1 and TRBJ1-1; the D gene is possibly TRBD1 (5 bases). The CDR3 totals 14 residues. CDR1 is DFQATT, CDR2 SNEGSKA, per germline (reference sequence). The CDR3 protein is CSARDLGENTGAFF. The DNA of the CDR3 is TGCAGTGCTAGAGACCTAGGGGAGAACACTGGAGCTTTCTTT.

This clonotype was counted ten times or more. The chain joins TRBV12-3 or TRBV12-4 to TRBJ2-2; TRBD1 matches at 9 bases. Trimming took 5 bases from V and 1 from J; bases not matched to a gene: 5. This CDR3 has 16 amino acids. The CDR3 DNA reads TGTGCCAGCAGTACTCAGGACAGGGGGAACACCGGGGAGCTGTTTTTT. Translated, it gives CASSTQDRGNTGELFF.

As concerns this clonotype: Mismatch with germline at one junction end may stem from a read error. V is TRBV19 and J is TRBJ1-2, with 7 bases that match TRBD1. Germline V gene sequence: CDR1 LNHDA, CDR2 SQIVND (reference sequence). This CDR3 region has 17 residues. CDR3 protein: CASSVGQTNRRTYGFTF. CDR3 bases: TGTGCCAGTAGTGTGGGACAGACAAATCGAAGGACCTATGGCTTCACCTTC.

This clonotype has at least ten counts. The DNA for the CDR3 is TGTGCCAGCAGTCTTTTTCTCAGCTTCCGAAAGACCTATGGCTACACCTTC. Its translation: CASSLFLSFRKTYGYTF. This chain connects TRBV12-3 or TRBV12-4 to TRBJ1-2; D is unresolved. V gave up 5 bases and J gave up 4 bases, with 23 bases separating them. The CDR3 extends over 17 amino acids.

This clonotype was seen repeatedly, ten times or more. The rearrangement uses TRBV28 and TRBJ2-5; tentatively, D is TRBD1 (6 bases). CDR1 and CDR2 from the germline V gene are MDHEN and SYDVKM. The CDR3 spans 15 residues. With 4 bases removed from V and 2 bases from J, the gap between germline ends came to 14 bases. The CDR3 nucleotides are TGTGCCAGCAGTTACCCGGGACACCCGCAAGAGACCCAGTACTTC. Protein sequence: CASSYPGHPQETQYF.

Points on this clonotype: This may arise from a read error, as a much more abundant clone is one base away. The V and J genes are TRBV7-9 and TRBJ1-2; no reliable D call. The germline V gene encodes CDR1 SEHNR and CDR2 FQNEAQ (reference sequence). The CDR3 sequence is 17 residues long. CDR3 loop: CASSSDEYHGKTYGHTF. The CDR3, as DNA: TGTGCCAGCAGCAGCGATGAATACCATGGAAAGACCTATGGCCACACCTTC.

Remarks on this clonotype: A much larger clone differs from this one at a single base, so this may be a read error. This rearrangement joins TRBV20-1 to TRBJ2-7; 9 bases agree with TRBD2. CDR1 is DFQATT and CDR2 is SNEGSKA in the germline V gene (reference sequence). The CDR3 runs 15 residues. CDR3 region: CSARATGLAGREQCF. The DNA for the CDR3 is TGCAGTGCTAGAGCTACGGGACTAGCAGGGAGGGAGCAGTGCTTC.

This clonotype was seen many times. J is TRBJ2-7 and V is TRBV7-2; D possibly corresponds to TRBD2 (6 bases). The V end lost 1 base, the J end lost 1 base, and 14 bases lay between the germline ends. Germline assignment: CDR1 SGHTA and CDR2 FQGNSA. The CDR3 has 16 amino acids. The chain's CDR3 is CASSLVGGASSYEQYF. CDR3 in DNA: TGTGCCAGCAGCTTAGTCGGGGGAGCGTCATCCTACGAGCAGTACTTC.

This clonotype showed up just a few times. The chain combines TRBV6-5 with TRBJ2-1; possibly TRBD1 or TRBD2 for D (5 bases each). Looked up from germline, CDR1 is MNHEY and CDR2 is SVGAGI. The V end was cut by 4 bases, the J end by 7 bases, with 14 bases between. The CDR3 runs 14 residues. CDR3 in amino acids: CASSSGAGRNEQFF. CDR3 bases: TGTGCCAGCAGTTCCGGGGCAGGGCGGAATGAGCAGTTCTTC.

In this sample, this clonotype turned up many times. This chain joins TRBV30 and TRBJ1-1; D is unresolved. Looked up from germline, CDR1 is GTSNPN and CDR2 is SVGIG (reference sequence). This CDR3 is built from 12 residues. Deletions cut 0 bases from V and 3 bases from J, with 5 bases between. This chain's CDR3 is CAWSVADTEAFF. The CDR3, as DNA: TGTGCCTGGAGTGTAGCTGACACTGAAGCTTTCTTT.

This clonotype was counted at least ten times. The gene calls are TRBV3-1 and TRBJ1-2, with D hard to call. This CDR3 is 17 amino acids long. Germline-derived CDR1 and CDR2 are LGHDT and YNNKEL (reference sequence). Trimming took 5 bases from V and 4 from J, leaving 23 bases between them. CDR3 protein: CASSCFGTLRKTYGYTF. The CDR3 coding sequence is TGTGCCAGCAGCTGCTTTGGCACCCTTCGAAAGACCTATGGCTACACCTTC.

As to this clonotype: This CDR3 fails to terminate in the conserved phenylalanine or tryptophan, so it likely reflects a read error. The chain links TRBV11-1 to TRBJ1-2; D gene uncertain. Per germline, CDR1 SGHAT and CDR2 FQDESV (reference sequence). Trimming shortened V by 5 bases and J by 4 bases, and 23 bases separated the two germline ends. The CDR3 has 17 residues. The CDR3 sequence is CASSPKLKAGKTYGYTL. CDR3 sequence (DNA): TGTGCCAGCAGCCCTAAACTTAAGGCTGGAAAGACCTATGGCTACACCCTC.

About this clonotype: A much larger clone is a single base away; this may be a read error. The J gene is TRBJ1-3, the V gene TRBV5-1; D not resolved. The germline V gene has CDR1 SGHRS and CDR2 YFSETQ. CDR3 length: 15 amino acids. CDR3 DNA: TGCGCCAGCAGCCCCGACGGGAGCTCTGGAAACGCCATATATTTT. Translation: CASSPDGSSGNAIYF.

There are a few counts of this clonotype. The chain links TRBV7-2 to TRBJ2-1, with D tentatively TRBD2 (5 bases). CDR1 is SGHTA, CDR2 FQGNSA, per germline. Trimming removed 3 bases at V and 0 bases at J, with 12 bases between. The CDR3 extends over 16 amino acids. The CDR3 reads CASSFDGLSSYNEQFF. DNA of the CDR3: TGTGCCAGCAGCTTTGACGGACTGAGCTCCTACAATGAGCAGTTCTTC. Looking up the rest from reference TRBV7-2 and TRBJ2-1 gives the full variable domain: GAGVSQSPSNKVTEKGKDVELRCDPISGHTALYWYRQSLGQGLEFLIYFQGNSAPDKSGLPSDRFSAERTGGSVSTLTIQRTQQEDSAVYLCASSFDGLSSYNEQFFGPGTRLTVL.

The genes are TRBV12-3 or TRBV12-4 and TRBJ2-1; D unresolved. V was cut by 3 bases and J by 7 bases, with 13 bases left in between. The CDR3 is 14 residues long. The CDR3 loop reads CASSFRVSQNEQFF. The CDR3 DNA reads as TGTGCCAGCAGTTTCCGTGTTAGCCAGAATGAGCAGTTCTTC.

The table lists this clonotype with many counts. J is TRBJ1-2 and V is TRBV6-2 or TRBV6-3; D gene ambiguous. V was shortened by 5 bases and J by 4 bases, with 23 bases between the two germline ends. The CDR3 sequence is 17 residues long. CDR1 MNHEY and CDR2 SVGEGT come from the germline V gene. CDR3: CASSGFACIGKTYGYTF. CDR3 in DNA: TGTGCCAGCAGTGGTTTCGCCTGCATCGGAAAGACCTATGGCTACACCTTC.

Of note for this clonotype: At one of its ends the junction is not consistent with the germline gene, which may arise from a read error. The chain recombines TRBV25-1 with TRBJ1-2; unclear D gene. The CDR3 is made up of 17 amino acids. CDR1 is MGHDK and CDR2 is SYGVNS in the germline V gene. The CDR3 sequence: CASSPKSALGKTYGHTF. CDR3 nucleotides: TGTGCCAGCAGTCCAAAATCAGCACTGGGAAAGACCTATGGCCACACCTTC.

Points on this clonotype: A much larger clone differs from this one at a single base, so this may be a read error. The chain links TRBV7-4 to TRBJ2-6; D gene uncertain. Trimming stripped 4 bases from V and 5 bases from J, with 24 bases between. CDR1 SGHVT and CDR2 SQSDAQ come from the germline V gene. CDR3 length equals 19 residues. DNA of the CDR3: TGTGCCAGCAGCTCGGGCACGTTCAGCTCACAAAGTCGGGCCAACGTCCTGACTTTC. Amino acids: CASSSGTFSSQSRANVLTF.

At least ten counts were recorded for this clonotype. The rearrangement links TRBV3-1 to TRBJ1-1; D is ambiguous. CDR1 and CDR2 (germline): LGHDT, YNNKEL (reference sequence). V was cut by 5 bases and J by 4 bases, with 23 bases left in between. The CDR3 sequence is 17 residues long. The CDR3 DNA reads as TGTGCCAGCAGCTGCACGCATCCCATTTCAATTCGCACTGAAGCTTTCTTT. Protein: CASSCTHPISIRTEAFF.

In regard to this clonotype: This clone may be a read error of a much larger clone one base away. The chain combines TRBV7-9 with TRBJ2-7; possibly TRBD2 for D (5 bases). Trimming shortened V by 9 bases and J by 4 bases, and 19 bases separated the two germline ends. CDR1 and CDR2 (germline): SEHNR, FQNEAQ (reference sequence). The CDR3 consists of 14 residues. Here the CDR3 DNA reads TGTGCCAGAATGGGCGGGCAGCCACCATACGAGCAGTACTTC. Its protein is CARMGGQPPYEQYF.

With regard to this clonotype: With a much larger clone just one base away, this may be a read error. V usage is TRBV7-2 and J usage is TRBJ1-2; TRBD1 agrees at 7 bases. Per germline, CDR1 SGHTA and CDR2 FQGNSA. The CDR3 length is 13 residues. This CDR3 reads CAGSPGTENGYTF. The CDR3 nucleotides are TGTGCCGGCAGCCCTGGGACAGAGAATGGCTACACCTTC. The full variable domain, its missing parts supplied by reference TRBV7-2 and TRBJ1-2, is GAGVSQSPSNKVTEKGKDVELRCDPISGHTALYWYRQSLGQGLEFLIYFQGNSAPDKSGLPSDRFSAERTGGSVSTLTIQRTQQEDSAVYLCAGSPGTENGYTFGSGTRLTVV.

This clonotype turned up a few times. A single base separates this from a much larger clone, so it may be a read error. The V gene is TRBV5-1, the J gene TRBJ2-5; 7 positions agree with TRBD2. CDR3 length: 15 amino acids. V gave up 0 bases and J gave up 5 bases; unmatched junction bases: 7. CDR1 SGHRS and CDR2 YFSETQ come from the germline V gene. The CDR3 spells CASSLARGVRETQYF. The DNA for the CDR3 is TGCGCCAGCAGCTTGGCACGGGGGGTGAGGGAGACCCAGTACTTC.

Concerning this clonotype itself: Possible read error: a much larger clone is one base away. This chain's CDR3 is CAGSVLVSGNTIYF. The CDR3 DNA reads TGTGCCGGCAGCGTACTAGTCTCTGGAAACACCATATATTTT. The chain joins TRBV5-5 to TRBJ1-3, with D uncertain. The CDR3 extends over 14 amino acids. CDR1 and CDR2 from the germline V gene are SGHKS and YYEKEE (reference sequence).

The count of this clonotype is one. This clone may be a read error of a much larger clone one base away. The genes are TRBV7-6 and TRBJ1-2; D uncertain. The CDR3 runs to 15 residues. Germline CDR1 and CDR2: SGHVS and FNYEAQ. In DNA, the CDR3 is TGTGCCAGCAGCTTAGCCCCAGGCACTAACTATGGCTGCACCTTC. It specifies CASSLAPGTNYGCTF.

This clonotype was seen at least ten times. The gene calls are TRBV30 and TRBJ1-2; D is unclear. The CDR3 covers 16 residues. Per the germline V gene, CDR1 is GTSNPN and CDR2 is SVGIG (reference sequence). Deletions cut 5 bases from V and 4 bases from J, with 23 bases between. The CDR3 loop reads CAWQIPRYRKTYGYTF. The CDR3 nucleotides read TGTGCCTGGCAAATCCCGCGTTATAGAAAGACCTATGGCTACACCTTC.